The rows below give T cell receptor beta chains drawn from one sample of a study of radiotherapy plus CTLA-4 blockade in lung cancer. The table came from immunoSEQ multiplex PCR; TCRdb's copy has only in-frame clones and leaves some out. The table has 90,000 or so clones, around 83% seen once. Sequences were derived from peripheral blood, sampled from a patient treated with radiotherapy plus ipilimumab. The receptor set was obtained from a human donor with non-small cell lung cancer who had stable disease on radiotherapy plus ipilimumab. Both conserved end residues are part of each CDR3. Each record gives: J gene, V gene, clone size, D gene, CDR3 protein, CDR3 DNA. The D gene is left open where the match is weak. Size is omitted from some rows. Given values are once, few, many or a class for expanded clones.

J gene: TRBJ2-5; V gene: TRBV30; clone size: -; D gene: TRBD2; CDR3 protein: CAWARLAGVGGGETQYF; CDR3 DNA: TGTGCCTGGGCTCGACTAGCGGGGGTGGGAGGTGGAGAGACCCAGTACTTC
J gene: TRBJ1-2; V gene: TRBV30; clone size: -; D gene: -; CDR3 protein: CAWSEDSPYGYTF; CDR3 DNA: TGTGCCTGGAGTGAAGACAGTCCTTATGGCTACACCTTC
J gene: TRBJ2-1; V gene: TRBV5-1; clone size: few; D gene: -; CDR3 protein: CASSPDSSSYNEQFF; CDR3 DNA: TGCGCCAGCAGCCCAGACTCGAGCTCCTACAATGAGCAGTTCTTC
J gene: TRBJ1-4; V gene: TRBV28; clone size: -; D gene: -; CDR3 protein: CASSNPNRAGEKLFF; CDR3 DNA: TGTGCCAGCAGTAACCCCAACAGGGCTGGCGAAAAACTGTTTTTT
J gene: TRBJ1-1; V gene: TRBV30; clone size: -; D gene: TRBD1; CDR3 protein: CACSRQGGGVTEAFF; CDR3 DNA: TGTGCCTGCTCCCGACAGGGTGGGGGGGTCACTGAAGCTTTCTTT
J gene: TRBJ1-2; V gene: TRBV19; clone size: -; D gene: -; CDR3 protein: CASSIEGGAHYGYTF; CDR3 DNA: TGTGCCAGTAGTATTGAGGGCGGAGCCCACTATGGCTACACCTTC
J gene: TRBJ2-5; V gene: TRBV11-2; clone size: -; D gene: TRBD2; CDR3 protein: CASSLDVGTSRKTQYF; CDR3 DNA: TGTGCCAGCAGCTTAGATGTGGGGACTAGCAGGAAGACCCAGTACTTC
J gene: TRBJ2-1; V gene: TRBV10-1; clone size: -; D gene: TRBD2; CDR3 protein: CASSLTSGRASDERQFF; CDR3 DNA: TGCGCCAGCAGTTTGACTAGCGGGAGGGCCTCTGATGAGCGGCAGTTCTTC
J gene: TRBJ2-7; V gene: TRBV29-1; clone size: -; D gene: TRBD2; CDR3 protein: CSVLGLAGTLNSYEQYF; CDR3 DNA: TGCAGCGTTTTGGGATTAGCGGGGACCCTGAACTCCTACGAGCAGTACTTC
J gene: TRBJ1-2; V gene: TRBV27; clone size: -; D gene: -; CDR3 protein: CASSLSVGGQNGYTF; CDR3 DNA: TGTGCCAGCAGTTTATCTGTCGGGGGGCAGAATGGCTACACCTTC
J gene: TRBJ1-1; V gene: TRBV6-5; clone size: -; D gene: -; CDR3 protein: CASSEWSQTEAFF; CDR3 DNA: TGTGCCAGCAGTGAATGGAGTCAAACAGAAGCTTTCTTT
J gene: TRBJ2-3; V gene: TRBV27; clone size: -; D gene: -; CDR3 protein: CASSFTQLADTQYF; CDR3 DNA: TGTGCCAGCAGTTTCACGCAGCTTGCAGATACGCAGTATTTT
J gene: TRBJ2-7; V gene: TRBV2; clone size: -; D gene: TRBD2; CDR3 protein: CASRAGGSPYEQYF; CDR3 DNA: TGTGCCAGCAGGGCGGGAGGCTCCCCCTACGAGCAGTACTTC
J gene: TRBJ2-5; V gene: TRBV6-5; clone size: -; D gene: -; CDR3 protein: CASSYSGMVWETQYF; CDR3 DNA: TGTGCCAGCAGTTACTCAGGGATGGTGTGGGAGACCCAGTACTTC
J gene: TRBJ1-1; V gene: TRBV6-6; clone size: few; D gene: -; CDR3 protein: CASSQQVRDTEAFF; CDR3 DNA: TGTGCCAGCAGTCAACAGGTTAGGGACACTGAAGCTTTCTTT
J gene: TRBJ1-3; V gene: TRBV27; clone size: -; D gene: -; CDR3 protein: CASSLGSGGSGNTIYF; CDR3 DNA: TGTGCCAGCAGTTTAGGTTCCGGAGGCTCTGGAAACACCATATATTTT
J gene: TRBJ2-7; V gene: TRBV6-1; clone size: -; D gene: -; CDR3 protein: CASSEGLGGGLTYEQYF; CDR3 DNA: TGTGCCAGCAGTGAAGGTTTAGGCGGGGGCCTGACCTACGAGCAGTACTTC
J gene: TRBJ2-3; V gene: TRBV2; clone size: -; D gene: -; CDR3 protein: CASGAREHTDTQYF; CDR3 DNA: TGTGCCAGCGGAGCAAGGGAACACACAGATACGCAGTATTTT
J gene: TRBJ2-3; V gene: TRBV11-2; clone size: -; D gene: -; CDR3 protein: CASSLERGTDTQYF; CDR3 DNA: TGTGCCAGCAGCTTAGAGCGAGGCACAGATACGCAGTATTTT
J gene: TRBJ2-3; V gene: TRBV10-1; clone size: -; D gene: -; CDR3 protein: CASSESRASGPDTQYF; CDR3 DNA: TGCGCCAGCAGTGAGTCGAGGGCTAGTGGGCCAGATACGCAGTATTTT
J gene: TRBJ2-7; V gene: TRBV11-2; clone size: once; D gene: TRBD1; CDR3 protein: CASRGTGVYEQYF; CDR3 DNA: TGTGCCAGCAGGGGGACAGGGGTATACGAGCAGTACTTC
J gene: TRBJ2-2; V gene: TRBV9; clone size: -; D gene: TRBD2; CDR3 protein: CASSPTLRGDTGELFF; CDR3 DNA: TGTGCCAGCAGCCCGACCCTGCGGGGGGACACCGGGGAGCTGTTTTTT
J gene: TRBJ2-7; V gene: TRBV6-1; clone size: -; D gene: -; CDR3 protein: CASSGVRGAHEQYF; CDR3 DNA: TGTGCCAGCAGTGGTGTTCGGGGGGCGCACGAGCAGTACTTC
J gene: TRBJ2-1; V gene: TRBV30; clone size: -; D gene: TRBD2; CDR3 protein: CAWSSYGRAGEQFF; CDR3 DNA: TGTGCCTGGAGTTCGTACGGGAGGGCGGGTGAGCAGTTCTTC
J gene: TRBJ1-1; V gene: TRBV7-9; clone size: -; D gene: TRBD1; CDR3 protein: CASSLQGTGGAGTEAFF; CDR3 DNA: TGTGCCAGCAGCTTACAGGGGACAGGGGGCGCGGGCACTGAAGCTTTCTTT
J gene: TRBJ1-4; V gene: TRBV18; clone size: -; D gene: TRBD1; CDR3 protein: CASSPGATGDEKLFF; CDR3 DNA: TGTGCCAGCTCACCAGGTGCGACAGGGGATGAAAAACTGTTTTTT
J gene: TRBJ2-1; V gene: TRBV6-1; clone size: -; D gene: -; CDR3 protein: CASSGHSQGEQFF; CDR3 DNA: TGTGCCAGCAGTGGGCACTCCCAGGGGGAGCAGTTCTTC
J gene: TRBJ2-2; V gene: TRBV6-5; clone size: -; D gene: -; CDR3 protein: CASSYWGGELFF; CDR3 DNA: TGTGCCAGCAGTTACTGGGGCGGGGAGCTGTTTTTT
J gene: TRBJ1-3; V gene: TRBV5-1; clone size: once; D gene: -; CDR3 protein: CASSLGGRNSGNTIYF; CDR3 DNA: TGCGCCAGCAGCTTGGGAGGACGGAACTCTGGAAACACCATATATTTT
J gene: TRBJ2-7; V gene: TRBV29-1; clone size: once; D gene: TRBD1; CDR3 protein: CSVETGQGYREQYF; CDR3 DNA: TGCAGCGTTGAAACGGGACAGGGATATCGGGAGCAGTACTTC
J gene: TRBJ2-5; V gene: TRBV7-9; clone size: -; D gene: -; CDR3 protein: CASSQQVQETQYF; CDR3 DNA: TGTGCCAGCAGCCAACAGGTCCAAGAGACCCAGTACTTC
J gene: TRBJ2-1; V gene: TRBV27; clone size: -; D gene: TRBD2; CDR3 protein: CGAGLALNEQFF; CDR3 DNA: TGTGGGGCGGGACTAGCGTTGAATGAGCAGTTCTTC
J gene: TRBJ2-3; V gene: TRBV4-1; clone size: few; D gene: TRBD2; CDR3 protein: CASSQDGAGGPTDTQYF; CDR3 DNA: TGCGCCAGCAGCCAAGATGGGGCGGGAGGGCCGACAGATACGCAGTATTTT
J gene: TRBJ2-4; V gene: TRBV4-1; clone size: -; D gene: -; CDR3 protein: CASSHIAKNIQYF; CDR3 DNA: TGCGCCAGCAGCCACATAGCCAAAAACATTCAGTACTTC
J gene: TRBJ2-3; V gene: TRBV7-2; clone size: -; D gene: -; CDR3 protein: CASSSGVGTDTQYF; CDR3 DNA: TGTGCCAGCAGCTCAGGGGTGGGCACAGATACGCAGTATTTT
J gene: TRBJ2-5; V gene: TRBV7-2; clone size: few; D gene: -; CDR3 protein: CASSLGVGALGETQYF; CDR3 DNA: TGTGCCAGCAGCTTAGGAGTGGGTGCCTTGGGAGAGACCCAGTACTTC
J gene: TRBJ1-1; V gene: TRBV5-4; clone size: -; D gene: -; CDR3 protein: CASSFYQRNTEAFF; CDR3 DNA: TGTGCCAGCAGCTTCTACCAGAGGAACACTGAAGCTTTCTTT
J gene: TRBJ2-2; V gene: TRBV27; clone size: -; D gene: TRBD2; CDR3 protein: CASSPRTSGRASPGELFF; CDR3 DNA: TGTGCCAGCAGTCCCCGAACTAGCGGGAGGGCCAGTCCCGGGGAGCTGTTTTTT
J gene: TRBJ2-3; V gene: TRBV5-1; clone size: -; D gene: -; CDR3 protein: CASSPSGRSTDTQYF; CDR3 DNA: TGCGCCAGCAGTCCGTCGGGACGGAGCACAGATACGCAGTATTTT
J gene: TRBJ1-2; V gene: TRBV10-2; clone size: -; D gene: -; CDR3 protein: CASAPTMGGNYGYTF; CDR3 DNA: TGCGCCAGCGCCCCGACGATGGGAGGGAACTATGGCTACACCTTC
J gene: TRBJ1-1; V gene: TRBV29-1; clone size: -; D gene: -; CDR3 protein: CSVEVWQVNTEAFF; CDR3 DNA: TGCAGCGTTGAAGTCTGGCAGGTGAACACTGAAGCTTTCTTT
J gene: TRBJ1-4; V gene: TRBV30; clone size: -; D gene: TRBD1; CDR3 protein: CAWGSGQGTSNEKLFF; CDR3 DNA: TGTGCCTGGGGATCCGGACAGGGAACCTCTAATGAAAAACTGTTTTTT
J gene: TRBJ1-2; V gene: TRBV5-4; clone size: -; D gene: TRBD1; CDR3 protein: CASSFRDRGYYGYTF; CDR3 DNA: TGTGCCAGCAGCTTCCGGGACAGGGGATACTATGGCTACACCTTC
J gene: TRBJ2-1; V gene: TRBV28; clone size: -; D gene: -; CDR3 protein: CASKRGGGSSYNEQFF; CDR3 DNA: TGTGCCAGCAAAAGAGGAGGGGGAAGCTCCTACAATGAGCAGTTCTTC
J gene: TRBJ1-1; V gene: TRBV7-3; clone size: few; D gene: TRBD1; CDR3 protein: CASSSGGGIGNTEAFF; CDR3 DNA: TGTGCCAGCAGCTCCGGAGGGGGCATTGGGAACACTGAAGCTTTCTTT
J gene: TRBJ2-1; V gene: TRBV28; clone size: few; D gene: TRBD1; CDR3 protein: CASSSSGTGFGEQFF; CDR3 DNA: TGTGCCAGCAGTTCCTCCGGGACAGGGTTCGGCGAGCAGTTCTTC
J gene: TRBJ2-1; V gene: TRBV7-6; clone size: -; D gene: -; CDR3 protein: CASSLAGGGNEQFF; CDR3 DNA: TGTGCCAGCAGCTTAGCGGGAGGGGGTAATGAGCAGTTCTTC
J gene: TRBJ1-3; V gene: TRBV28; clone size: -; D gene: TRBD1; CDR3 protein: CASSPPGGAYGNTIYF; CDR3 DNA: TGTGCCAGCAGTCCCCCAGGGGGGGCTTATGGAAACACCATATATTTT
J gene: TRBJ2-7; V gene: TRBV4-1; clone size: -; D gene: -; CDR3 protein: CASSQGFSYEQYF; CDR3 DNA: TGCGCCAGCAGCCAAGGGTTCTCCTACGAGCAGTACTTC
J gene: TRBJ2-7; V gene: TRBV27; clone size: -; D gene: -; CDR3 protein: CASSLSSWGTFYEQYF; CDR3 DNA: TGTGCCAGCAGTTTATCAAGTTGGGGCACCTTCTACGAGCAGTACTTC